This T cell receptor beta chain emerged from a study of blood T cell repertoires in COVID-19. Clones were sequenced by immunoSEQ multiplex PCR, and TCRdb holds only the in-frame ones, with some missing. The sample has hundreds of thousands of clones; more than 75% are singletons. The study drew participants aged about 18 to 89 years from about two dozen US areas. Among Cohort 3 donors, those recovered had two negative PCRs, clearance, or symptom resolution. The CDR3 sequence is 10 residues long. Per the germline V gene, CDR1 is MNHEY and CDR2 is SVGAGI. V dropped 6 bases and J dropped 7 bases, with 5 bases sitting between them.

This sequence joins TRBV6-5 and TRBJ2-3; the D is unclear. This clonotype originated in a woman in her thirties who had recovered from COVID-19. The sample taken for sequencing was PBMCs or T cells enriched from blood (not recorded which). CDR3 region: CASRENTQYF. The CDR3 DNA sequence: TGTGCCAGCAGGGAGAATACGCAGTATTTT.